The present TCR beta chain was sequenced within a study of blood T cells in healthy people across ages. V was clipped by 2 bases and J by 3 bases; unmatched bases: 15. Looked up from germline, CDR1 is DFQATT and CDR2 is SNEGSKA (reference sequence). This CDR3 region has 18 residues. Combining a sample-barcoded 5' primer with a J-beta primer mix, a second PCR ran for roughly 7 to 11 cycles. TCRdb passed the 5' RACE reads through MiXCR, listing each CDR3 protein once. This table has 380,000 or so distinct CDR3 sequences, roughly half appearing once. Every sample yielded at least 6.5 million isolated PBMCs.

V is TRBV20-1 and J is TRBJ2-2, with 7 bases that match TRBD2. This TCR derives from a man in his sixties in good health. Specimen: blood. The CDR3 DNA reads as TGCAGTGCTAGACCCTCAATTTTTCGGGGGAGGGACACCGGGGAGCTGTTTTTT. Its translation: CSARPSIFRGRDTGELFF.